This T cell receptor (beta chain) was recovered during a study of T cells in Graves' hyperthyroidism and ophthalmopathy. RNA transcripts gave rise to amplified TCR beta CDR3 regions. TCR CDR3 regions were first amplified by RT-PCR with HTBI primers. TCRdb re-analysed the multiplex PCR reads in MiXCR, keeping a single row per CDR3 protein. The sample lists 350,000 or so distinct CDR3 sequences, 15% to 20% occurring once. Broader study findings: Stable hyperthyroidism and ophthalmopathy were separated using 13 V-J signatures. Ophthalmopathy got predicted by the model a median about six months before its onset.

This sample holds PBMCs from about 9.3 ml fresh peripheral blood. This clonotype appeared a few times. Its specificity is unknown. Sample: blood. This TCR was sampled from a woman in her forties or fifties with Graves' hyperthyroidism.

CDR3 DNA: TGCGCCAGCAGCTTCCAGGGACCCATCACCGGGGAGCTGTTTTTT. It encodes CASSFQGPITGELFF. The V gene is TRBV5-1, the J gene TRBJ2-2, with D tentatively TRBD1 or TRBD2 (5 bases each). Trimming removed 2 bases at V and 4 bases at J, with 12 bases between. CDR3 length: 15 amino acids. Germline loops: CDR1 SGHRS, CDR2 YFSETQ.